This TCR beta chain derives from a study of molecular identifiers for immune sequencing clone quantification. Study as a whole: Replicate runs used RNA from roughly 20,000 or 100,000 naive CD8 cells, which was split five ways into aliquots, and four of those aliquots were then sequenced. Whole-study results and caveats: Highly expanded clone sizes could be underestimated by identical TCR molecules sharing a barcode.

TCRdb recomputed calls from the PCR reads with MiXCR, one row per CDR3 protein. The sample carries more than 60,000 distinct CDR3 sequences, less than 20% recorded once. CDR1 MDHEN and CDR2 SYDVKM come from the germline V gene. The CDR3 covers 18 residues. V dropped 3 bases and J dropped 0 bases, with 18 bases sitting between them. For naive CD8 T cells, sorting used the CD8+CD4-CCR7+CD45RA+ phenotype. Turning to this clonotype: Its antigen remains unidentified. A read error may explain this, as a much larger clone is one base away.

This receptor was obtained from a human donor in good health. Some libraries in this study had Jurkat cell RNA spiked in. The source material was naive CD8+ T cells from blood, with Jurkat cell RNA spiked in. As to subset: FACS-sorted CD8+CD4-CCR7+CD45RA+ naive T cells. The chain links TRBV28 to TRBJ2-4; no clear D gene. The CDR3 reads CASSFDGGVLLAKNIQYF. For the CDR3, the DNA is TGTGCCAGCAGTTTCGATGGCGGTGTCCTGCTAGCCAAAAACATTCAGTACTTC.